This T cell receptor beta chain was recorded in a study of cytomegalovirus exposure and HLA in healthy donors. PCR primers comprised 60 Vbeta and 13 Jbeta primers. The data were produced by immunoSEQ multiplex PCR, yet TCRdb's version contains in-frame clones alone and is incomplete. The data hold about 140,000 clones, with 79% observed a single time. CDR1 is SGHRS, CDR2 YFSETQ, per germline. The CDR3 covers 15 residues. V trimming: 1 base; J trimming: 5 bases; junction bases outside the gene matches: 5. Whole-study results and caveats: Sequencing artifact likely explains a cluster of highly shared sequence variants. Many donors shared some public TCRs, even though most TCR sequences were rare. Later analysis found that TCR beta chains associated with HLA were more clonally expanded than other, equally common chains. There were about 160 TCR beta chains listed as cytomegalovirus-associated.

In the case of this clone: As yet, its antigen is unknown.

Sequenced input: PBMCs. This rearrangement joins TRBV5-1 to TRBJ2-3; TRBD2 matches at 9 bases. This sequence originates from a female donor in good health and CMV-seronegative. CDR3 DNA sequence: TGCGCCAGCAGCTTGACGCGGGGGGGGCAAGATACGCAGTATTTT. It specifies CASSLTRGGQDTQYF.